This entry concerns a single T cell receptor (beta chain). This sample was taken from a study of blood T cell repertoires in COVID-19. J gave up 0 bases and V 4 bases, and 8 bases lay outside the gene matches. The CDR3 sequence is 17 residues long. Germline V gene sequence: CDR1 LNHDA, CDR2 SQIVND (reference sequence). Authors' methods: Counts of nucleated cells, estimated from reference gene primer amplification, were obtained. The table came from immunoSEQ multiplex PCR; TCRdb's copy has only in-frame clones and leaves some out. That table furnishes V, J and clone size, whereas the DNA furnished D and trimming. The data contain about 200,000 clones, under 90% of them singletons.

The sequenced material came from peripheral blood. The chain has TRBV19 and TRBJ1-3; 8 nucleotides line up with TRBD1. This clonotype originated in a man in his fifties or sixties who had recovered from COVID-19. The CDR3 bases are TGTGCCAGTAGTAAAGCACCGGGACAGGTCTCTGGAAACACCATATATTTT. Protein sequence: CASSKAPGQVSGNTIYF.